This T cell receptor beta chain was observed in a study of shared clonotypes between healthy human individuals. The study, taken as a whole, reports: Roughly 4.6% of naive CD4 clonotypes were common to a handful of donors.

The data were produced by immunoSEQ multiplex PCR, yet TCRdb's version contains in-frame clones alone and is incomplete. The sample shows about 380,000 clones, just over 95% of them seen only once. Regarding this clone: Its cognate antigen is unknown.

Sequencing input: memory CD8+ T cells sorted from blood. The subset is: CD45RO+ cells pooled with CCR7-negative TemRA cells. This sequence was found in a man aged 25-40 years in good health.

CDR3 region: CASSLGQVGASYEQYF. The CDR3 bases are TGTGCCAGCTCACTAGGACAGGTCGGGGCATCCTACGAGCAGTACTTC. The chain links TRBV18 to TRBJ2-7; TRBD1 aligns across 7 bases. V shed 4 bases, J shed 1 base, and the junction held 10 bases outside the gene matches. The CDR3 runs to 16 residues. CDR1 KGHSH and CDR2 LQKENI come from the germline V gene.